Each of the 32 T cell receptor beta chains below was sequenced from the same sample in a study of T cells expressing NK-cell markers. With the 5' RACE reads reprocessed, TCRdb shows one record per CDR3 protein and no DNA. The sample has approximately 440,000 distinct CDR3 sequences. Material: blood T cells: a sorted CD56 or NKG2C T cell subset, CD4+ or CD8+ T cells, or bulk PBMC T cells (not recorded which). The receptor source for this set is a woman between 50 and 59 years old in good health.

The gene calls are TRBV5-1 and TRBJ2-4; as DNA is missing, the TRBD2 call by TCRdb cannot be tested. Germline V gene sequence: CDR1 SGHRS, CDR2 YFSETQ. This CDR3 region has 15 residues. CDR3 residues: CASSWPRAGLNIQYF.

The chain has TRBV5-1 and TRBJ2-5. The CDR3 extends over 13 amino acids. CDR1 and CDR2 from the germline V gene are SGHRS and YFSETQ. CDR3 in amino acids: CASSRTEIETQYF.

The chain has TRBV4-1 and TRBJ1-2. Germline CDR1 is MGHRA and CDR2 is YSYEKL. CDR3 length: 14 residues. The CDR3 region is CASSQDLGLPGYTF.

J is TRBJ2-4 and V is TRBV12-5; TCRdb picks TRBD1, but there is no DNA to check that call. The CDR3 is 16 amino acids. CDR1 and CDR2 (germline): LGHNT, FRNRAP. The CDR3 spells CASALDRDRAKNIQYF.

The V call is TRBV4-1, the J call TRBJ2-1; TCRdb reports TRBD2, a call that lacks DNA to check it against. The CDR3 sequence is 17 residues long. Germline V gives CDR1 MGHRA, CDR2 YSYEKL. The CDR3: CASSQDLGGVAYNEQFF.

This chain links TRBV21-1 with TRBJ2-3; TCRdb outputs TRBD1, but without DNA this stays unchecked. TRBV21-1 represents a pseudogene. The CDR3 runs to 16 residues. CDR3 residues: CASSSLGPKRRDTQYF.

The CDR3 protein is CASSSGGLGNEQFF. The genes are TRBV28 and TRBJ2-1; the D gene TCRdb calls, TRBD1, cannot be checked with no DNA. CDR3 length: 14 residues. Looked up from germline, CDR1 is MDHEN and CDR2 is SYDVKM.

This chain links TRBV29-1 with TRBJ2-1; TCRdb's D gene call, TRBD1, goes unchecked for lack of DNA. Germline V CDR1 and CDR2: SQVTM, ANQGSEA. CDR3 length equals 14 residues. The chain's CDR3 is CSAKVGGGRGEQFF.

The chain couples TRBV7-3 to TRBJ2-3; TCRdb reports TRBD2, a call that lacks DNA to check it against. Germline V gene sequence: CDR1 SGHTA, CDR2 FQGTGA. The CDR3 spans 16 residues. The CDR3 reads CASSRVGGDSTDTQYF.

V is TRBV12-3 or TRBV12-4 and J is TRBJ1-2; the D call of TRBD1 rests on TCRdb alone, since no DNA is present to check it. CDR3 length equals 15 residues. CDR3 protein: CASSFGRTGYYGYTF.

V gene TRBV3-1 combines with J gene TRBJ1-4. Germline V gene data show CDR1 as LGHDT and CDR2 as YNNKEL (reference sequence). CDR3 length: 13 amino acids. The CDR3 sequence: CASSRGDTEKLFF. The variable domain in full, with the rest retrieved from reference TRBV3-1 and TRBJ1-4, is DTAVSQTPKYLVTQMGNDKSIKCEQNLGHDTMYWYKQDSKKFLKIMFSYNNKELIINETVPNRFSPKSPDKAHLNLHINSLELGDSAVYFCASSRGDTEKLFFGSGTQLSVL.

The V and J genes are TRBV5-1 and TRBJ2-1; TCRdb outputs TRBD2, but without DNA this stays unchecked. The germline V gene encodes CDR1 SGHRS and CDR2 YFSETQ. CDR3 length: 15 amino acids. CDR3 sequence: CASSKADTSNNEQFF.

The V gene is TRBV5-1, the J gene TRBJ1-4. The CDR3 runs to 12 residues. Germline loops: CDR1 SGHRS, CDR2 YFSETQ. This CDR3 is CASSLDGRSRFF.

The chain couples TRBV4-1 to TRBJ1-5; there is no DNA to check the TCRdb D call of TRBD1. Germline V lookup: CDR1 MGHRA, CDR2 YSYEKL. The CDR3 has 17 residues. The CDR3 loop reads CASSQEGFGTGNQPQHF.

CDR3 amino acids: CASSLLAGGPAGELFF. The chain carries TRBV19 and TRBJ2-2; the TCRdb D gene call, TRBD2, has no DNA to confirm it. The CDR3 runs 16 residues. CDR1 and CDR2 (germline): LNHDA, SQIVND (reference sequence).

The V gene is TRBV5-1, the J gene TRBJ2-7; no DNA is available, so the TRBD1 call from TCRdb remains unchecked. The length of the CDR3 is 15 residues. Germline CDR1 SGHRS, CDR2 YFSETQ. The CDR3 sequence: CASSLVRAGSDEQYF.

This chain joins TRBV7-2 and TRBJ2-2; absent DNA, TCRdb's TRBD2 call cannot be checked. This CDR3 is built from 16 residues. From germline, CDR1 is SGHTA and CDR2 FQGNSA. The CDR3 protein is CASSPRAGSNTGELFF.

The rearrangement joins TRBV7-6 to TRBJ1-2. Germline assignment: CDR1 SGHVS and CDR2 FNYEAQ. The length of the CDR3 is 13 residues. The CDR3 loop is CASSPSTLYGYTF.

The V and J genes are TRBV25-1 and TRBJ1-1. The CDR3 is made up of 12 amino acids. Per germline, CDR1 MGHDK and CDR2 SYGVNS. CDR3: CASSEIDTEAFF.

This chain uses TRBV5-6 with TRBJ2-3; TCRdb's D call, TRBD2, is unchecked because there is no DNA. The V gene's germline CDR1 is SGHDT and CDR2 YYEEEE. CDR3 length: 16 residues. The CDR3 region is CASSPPGLAGEGTQYF.

The chain combines TRBV18 with TRBJ1-5; the TCRdb call, TRBD1, lacks DNA for checking. The CDR3 contains 15 residues. Germline CDR1 is KGHSH and CDR2 is LQKENI. This chain's CDR3 is CASSRGTGEYQPQHF.

This CDR3 is CASTLGVSGSMDEQFF. The chain has TRBV28 and TRBJ2-1; TCRdb outputs TRBD2, but without DNA this stays unchecked. CDR1 MDHEN and CDR2 SYDVKM come from the germline V gene. The CDR3 loop spans 16 amino acids.

The rearrangement joins TRBV6-2 or TRBV6-3 to TRBJ2-5. The CDR3 is made up of 13 amino acids. The germline V gene encodes CDR1 MNHEY and CDR2 SVGEGT. The CDR3: CASRQFGQETQYF.

This chain connects TRBV24-1 to TRBJ1-5. The CDR3 spans 15 residues. In germline, CDR1 is KGHDR, CDR2 SFDVKD. The CDR3 loop is CATSDSGTRGQPQHF.

V gene TRBV5-1 combines with J gene TRBJ2-1. CDR3 length: 14 amino acids. Per the germline V gene, CDR1 is SGHRS and CDR2 is YFSETQ. The CDR3 spells CASSLVRRFNEQFF. The whole variable domain, remainder taken from reference TRBV5-1 and TRBJ2-1, is KAGVTQTPRYLIKTRGQQVTLSCSPISGHRSVSWYQQTPGQGLQFLFEYFSETQRNKGNFPGRFSGRQFSNSRSEMNVSTLELGDSALYLCASSLVRRFNEQFFGPGTRLTVL.

The chain recombines TRBV24-1 with TRBJ2-2; TCRdb designates TRBD1, a call that cannot be tested without DNA. The germline gives CDR1 KGHDR, CDR2 SFDVKD. The CDR3 loop spans 16 amino acids. CDR3: CATSDPDRARGGELFF.

The chain joins TRBV4-1 to TRBJ2-6; the D call of TRBD1 rests on TCRdb alone, since no DNA is present to check it. The CDR3 spans 18 residues. Germline CDR1 is MGHRA and CDR2 is YSYEKL. This chain's CDR3 is CASSQEASWFSGANVLTF.

The chain recombines TRBV11-2 with TRBJ2-4; the TCRdb call, TRBD1, lacks DNA for checking. Germline V gene sequence: CDR1 SGHAT, CDR2 FQNNGV. This CDR3 has 13 residues. This chain's CDR3 is CASTPMDKNIQYF. Full variable domain (remainder filled in from reference TRBV11-2 and TRBJ2-4): EAGVAQSPRYKIIEKRQSVAFWCNPISGHATLYWYQQILGQGPKLLIQFQNNGVVDDSQLPKDRFSAERLKGVDSTLKIQPAKLEDSAVYLCASTPMDKNIQYFGAGTRLSVL.

The rearrangement links TRBV6-5 to TRBJ1-4. Germline V gene data show CDR1 as MNHEY and CDR2 as SVGAGI. This CDR3 contains 14 residues. CDR3 in amino acids: CASSSPLTNEKLFF.

This rearrangement joins TRBV29-1 to TRBJ2-2; absent DNA, TCRdb's TRBD2 call cannot be checked. Germline CDR1 is SQVTM and CDR2 is ANQGSEA. This CDR3 region has 16 residues. This chain's CDR3 is CSVEVPGLARTGELFF.

This chain links TRBV7-2 with TRBJ2-7; TCRdb designates TRBD2, a call that cannot be tested without DNA. CDR3 length: 14 residues. The germline gives CDR1 SGHTA, CDR2 FQGNSA. The CDR3 loop is CASKQASGIYEQYF.

The chain links TRBV4-1 to TRBJ2-5; TCRdb names TRBD2, which stays unverified in the absence of DNA. This CDR3 has 15 amino acids. In germline, CDR1 is MGHRA, CDR2 YSYEKL. CDR3 loop: CASSQGRGREETQYF.